This T cell receptor beta chain was recorded in a study of regulatory T cells in long-lasting Graves disease. Study outcomes and limitations: Persistent cases favored TRBV28, TRBJ1-2 and TRBJ2-5. TCR diversity in persistent Graves' patients was below that of newly diagnosed ones.

As for time point: persistent/refractory GD, antithyroid drugs over 5 years with positive TRAb. RNA isolated from PBMCs was used to make the TCR library. Under American Thyroid Association guidelines, Graves' disease was diagnosed. V lost 5 bases and J lost 4, with 17 bases in between. This CDR3 contains 15 residues. Germline lookup yields CDR1 SGHTA and CDR2 FQGNSA. Investigators prepared the TCR beta libraries by applying iRepertoire HTBI primers and Arm-PCR of CDR3 regions. Original methodology: Segment identification across samples yielded some 63 TRBV and some 13 TRBJ segments. TCRdb used MiXCR to reprocess the multiplex PCR reads, holding one entry per CDR3 protein. For this entry, the V and J calls and clone size follow TCRdb and not the study's own pipeline. This table has 450,000 or so distinct CDR3 sequences, roughly 23% appearing once. There are many counts of this clonotype. Its antigen is as yet unknown.

The chain uses TRBV7-2 and TRBJ1-2, with D perhaps TRBD1 (5 bases). This TCR derives from a female donor with Graves disease. Sequenced material: peripheral blood mononuclear cells (PBMCs), taken when the disease was refractory, from a patient treated with antithyroid drugs. CDR3 DNA sequence: TGTGCCAGCAGCCCAGGGACGGTTCGCGGCTATGGCTACACCTTC. Translation gives CASSPGTVRGYGYTF.